This T cell receptor beta chain was found in a study of blood T cell repertoires in COVID-19. Across the whole study: The analysed material was cDNA or gDNA that came from T cells, B-cell-depleted T cells, or PBMCs.

Those enrolled, adults aged about 18 to 89 years, came from under 25 US areas. CDR1 and CDR2 from the germline V gene are SGDLS and YYNGEE. CDR3 length: 14 residues. The V end was cut by 4 bases, the J end by 7 bases, with 14 bases between. In the source study's methods: Amplification of reference gene primers was used by the study to estimate nucleated cell counts. The assay was immunoSEQ multiplex PCR, and TCRdb's table has in-frame clones only and misses some. V, J and clone size were drawn from that table, and D and trimming were deduced from the DNA. The data hold more than 250,000 clones, with roughly 80% observed a single time.

V and J are TRBV9 and TRBJ2-2; D remains unclear. This sequence originates from a man aged 40-49 years who had been exposed to COVID-19. The sample was PBMCs or T cells enriched from blood (not recorded which). CDR3 loop: CASSPLSSNGELFF. CDR3 coding DNA: TGTGCCAGCAGCCCATTGTCTAGTAACGGGGAGCTGTTTTTT.